This T cell receptor (beta chain) is drawn from a study of blood T cell repertoires in COVID-19. In germline, CDR1 is MNHEY, CDR2 SMNVEV (reference sequence). The CDR3 is 11 amino acids. In regard to this clone: An end of the junction differs from the germline gene, which may be a read error.

The authors' processing: Amplification from reference gene primers served as the basis for estimated nucleated cell counts. The repertoire was sequenced with immunoSEQ multiplex PCR; TCRdb's copy has only in-frame clones and lacks some. V and J calls and clone size are those listed in that table; D and trimming were worked out from the DNA. The top ten hold around 8.8% of the sample, which has 110,000 to 150,000 clones, about 76% seen once. The sequenced sample consisted of peripheral blood. The gene calls are TRBV27 and TRBJ2-7; tentatively, D is TRBD1 (5 bases). The origin of this receptor is a human donor in a cohort sampled during active COVID-19. The CDR3 sequence: CASSLRGSVFF. For the CDR3, the DNA is TGTGCCAGCAGTTTAAGGGGTTCGGTCTTCTTC.